This TCR beta chain is drawn from a study of blood T cell repertoires in COVID-19. Study-level background: The United States, Italy and Spain were the sources of the acute and convalescent COVID-19 samples. Nucleic acid was either cDNA or gDNA, and it came from T cells, B-cell-depleted T cells, or PBMCs.

In the study's own analysis: Estimation of nucleated cell counts relied on the amplification of reference gene primers. Clones were sequenced by immunoSEQ multiplex PCR, and TCRdb holds only the in-frame ones, with some missing. V and J calls and clone size are as listed in that table; D and trimming were resolved from the DNA. The sample carries 150,000 to 200,000 clones, under 85% recorded once. V dropped 3 bases and J dropped 8; count of bases not matched to a gene: 7. Germline V CDR1 and CDR2: SGHDT, YYEEEE. The CDR3 runs 15 residues. The source is a man aged 70-80 years with acute or convalescent COVID-19. The chain links TRBV5-6 to TRBJ1-6; TRBD1 agrees at 8 bases. The sample was peripheral blood. CDR3 amino acids: CASSSGQGLYSPLHF. The CDR3, as DNA: TGTGCCAGCAGCTCCGGACAGGGCCTGTATTCACCCCTCCACTTT.